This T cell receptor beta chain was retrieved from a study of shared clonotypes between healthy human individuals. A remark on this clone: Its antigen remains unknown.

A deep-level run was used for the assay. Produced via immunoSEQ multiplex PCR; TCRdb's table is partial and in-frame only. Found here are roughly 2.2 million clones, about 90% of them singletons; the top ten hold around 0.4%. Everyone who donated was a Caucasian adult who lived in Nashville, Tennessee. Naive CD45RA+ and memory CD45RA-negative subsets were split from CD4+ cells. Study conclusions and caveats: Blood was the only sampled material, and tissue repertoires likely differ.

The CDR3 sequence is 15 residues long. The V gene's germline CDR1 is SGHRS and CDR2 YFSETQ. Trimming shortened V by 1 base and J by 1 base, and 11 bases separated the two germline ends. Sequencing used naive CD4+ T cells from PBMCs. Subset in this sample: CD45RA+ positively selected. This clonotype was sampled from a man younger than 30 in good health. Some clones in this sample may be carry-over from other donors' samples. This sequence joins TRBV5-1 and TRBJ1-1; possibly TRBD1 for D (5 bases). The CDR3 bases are TGCGCCAGCAGCTTGACCGGGACCGAGAACACTGAAGCTTTCTTT. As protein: CASSLTGTENTEAFF.